The clone carrying this TCR beta chain was seen just once. The antigen remains unidentified. The data were taken from a study of blood T cells in healthy people across ages. The study's findings and limits: Diversity of TCR beta correlated strongly with naive T cell percentage.

Then a second PCR, running about 6 to 11 cycles, was carried out with a sample-barcoded 5' primer and a J-beta primer mix. The template-switch adaptor was a 5' adaptor with 12 random nucleotides. It tagged each cDNA molecule. TCRdb called the 5' RACE reads again in MiXCR, with one record for every CDR3 protein. This sample has roughly 1,700,000 distinct CDR3 sequences, with under 30% found just once. After removal of 8 bases from V and 10 bases from J, the junction contained 16 bases not matched to a gene. The CDR3 is 15 residues long. The chain links TRBV12-3 or TRBV12-4 to TRBJ2-1, with TRBD2 matching over 8 bases. The sequence was collected from a woman in her 30s in good health. The sequenced material came from blood. CDR3 in DNA: TGTGCCAGCGCTCTCCGGAGCGGGGGACGATACGAGCAGTTCTTC. Protein sequence: CASALRSGGRYEQFF.